The rows below give T cell receptor beta chains drawn from one sample of a study of identical twins. One entry per CDR3 protein results from TCRdb running MiXCR on the 5' RACE reads. This sample has around 530,000 distinct CDR3 sequences; approximately 14% occur once, and the top ten carry roughly 0.46%. These same data were also listed under a study on yellow fever vaccine responses in identical twins.

The material sequenced was CD4+ T cells sorted from blood. The receptors were sampled from a woman in her late teens or twenties in good health. CDR3s include the opening cysteine and the closing phenylalanine or tryptophan. D genes are given only for firm matches. Not all rows give a size; the values are once, few, many and, for expanded clones, a class.

abundance: NA
v_gene: TRBV5-1
d_gene: NA
j_gene: TRBJ2-7
CDR3aa: CASSLIGSGADEQYF
CDR3nt: TGCGCCAGCAGCTTGATCGGGTCGGGGGCAGACGAGCAGTACTTC

abundance: NA
v_gene: TRBV3-1
d_gene: TRBD1
j_gene: TRBJ2-4
CDR3aa: CASNQGQGYGAKNIQYF
CDR3nt: TGTGCCAGCAACCAGGGACAGGGTTATGGGGCCAAAAACATTCAGTACTTC

abundance: NA
v_gene: TRBV20-1
d_gene: NA
j_gene: TRBJ2-1
CDR3aa: CSALDGAKANEQFF
CDR3nt: TGCAGTGCTTTAGACGGAGCTAAGGCCAATGAGCAGTTCTTC

abundance: few
v_gene: TRBV10-3
d_gene: NA
j_gene: TRBJ2-1
CDR3aa: CAISESISGGVNEQFF
CDR3nt: TGTGCCATCAGTGAAAGCATAAGCGGAGGGGTGAATGAGCAGTTCTTC

abundance: few
v_gene: TRBV14
d_gene: NA
j_gene: TRBJ1-3
CDR3aa: CASSQVTGYSGNTIYF
CDR3nt: TGTGCCAGCAGCCAAGTCACAGGATACTCTGGAAACACCATATATTTT

abundance: NA
v_gene: TRBV5-1
d_gene: NA
j_gene: TRBJ2-6
CDR3aa: CASRNPKTSGANVLTF
CDR3nt: TGCGCCAGCAGAAACCCAAAGACCTCTGGGGCCAACGTCCTGACTTTC

abundance: few
v_gene: TRBV5-1
d_gene: NA
j_gene: TRBJ2-1
CDR3aa: CASSPGAGGNEQFF
CDR3nt: TGCGCCAGCAGCCCCGGGGCAGGGGGGAATGAGCAGTTCTTC

abundance: NA
v_gene: TRBV7-9
d_gene: NA
j_gene: TRBJ1-2
CDR3aa: CASSSQRYGYTF
CDR3nt: TGTGCCAGCAGCTCCCAGAGATATGGCTACACCTTC

abundance: NA
v_gene: TRBV12-3/TRBV12-4
d_gene: NA
j_gene: TRBJ2-5
CDR3aa: CASSRTDQETQYF
CDR3nt: TGTGCCAGCAGCAGGACCGACCAAGAGACCCAGTACTTC

abundance: NA
v_gene: TRBV4-1
d_gene: NA
j_gene: TRBJ2-2
CDR3aa: CASSHLDLGFGTGELFF
CDR3nt: TGCGCCAGCAGCCACCTCGATCTTGGATTCGGCACCGGGGAGCTGTTTTTT

abundance: many
v_gene: TRBV10-3
d_gene: TRBD1
j_gene: TRBJ1-1
CDR3aa: CAIRNGTGGYTEAFF
CDR3nt: TGTGCCATCAGGAATGGGACAGGGGGATACACTGAAGCTTTCTTT

abundance: few
v_gene: TRBV4-1
d_gene: TRBD1
j_gene: TRBJ2-4
CDR3aa: CASSQPRQGEAKNIQYF
CDR3nt: TGCGCCAGCAGCCAACCCCGACAGGGGGAAGCCAAAAACATTCAGTACTTC

abundance: few
v_gene: TRBV20-1
d_gene: TRBD2
j_gene: TRBJ2-5
CDR3aa: CSARRLAGGYETQYF
CDR3nt: TGCAGTGCTAGAAGGCTAGCGGGAGGGTACGAGACCCAGTACTTC

abundance: many
v_gene: TRBV28
d_gene: NA
j_gene: TRBJ1-5
CDR3aa: CASTGSNQPQHF
CDR3nt: TGTGCCAGCACGGGTAGCAATCAGCCCCAGCATTTT

abundance: few
v_gene: TRBV27
d_gene: NA
j_gene: TRBJ1-2
CDR3aa: CASSSGVGHYGYTF
CDR3nt: TGTGCCAGCAGTTCCGGAGTGGGGCACTATGGCTACACCTTC

abundance: NA
v_gene: TRBV14
d_gene: NA
j_gene: TRBJ1-1
CDR3aa: CASSQPDRKNTEAFF
CDR3nt: TGTGCCAGCAGCCAGCCTGACCGCAAGAACACTGAAGCTTTCTTT

abundance: few
v_gene: TRBV10-3
d_gene: NA
j_gene: TRBJ1-1
CDR3aa: CAISKIGGEAFF
CDR3nt: TGTGCCATCAGTAAGATCGGAGGCGAAGCTTTCTTT

abundance: few
v_gene: TRBV29-1
d_gene: NA
j_gene: TRBJ1-2
CDR3aa: CSALGQTNYGYTF
CDR3nt: TGCAGCGCCCTGGGGCAGACCAACTATGGCTACACCTTC

abundance: few
v_gene: TRBV12-3/TRBV12-4
d_gene: TRBD1
j_gene: TRBJ2-7
CDR3aa: CASSRTGYEQYF
CDR3nt: TGTGCCAGCAGCAGGACAGGCTACGAGCAGTACTTC

abundance: NA
v_gene: TRBV27
d_gene: NA
j_gene: TRBJ2-6
CDR3aa: CASTPQGTNSGANVLTF
CDR3nt: TGTGCCAGCACTCCACAGGGAACGAACTCTGGGGCCAACGTCCTGACTTTC